The clone carrying this T cell receptor (beta chain) was seen once. The data belong to a study of blood T cell repertoires in COVID-19. Turning to the study itself: T cells, B-cell-depleted T cells, or PBMCs supplied cDNA or gDNA.

The CDR3 has 14 residues. The V gene lost 6 bases and the J gene lost 4 bases, with 16 bases spanning the gap. Germline V lookup: CDR1 SGHRS, CDR2 YFSETQ. Recruitment covered about 25 US areas and drew participants whose ages spanned roughly 18 to 100 years. Allocation to cohorts depended on clinical history reported by the participants. As processed by the authors: Estimated nucleated cell counts came from reference gene primer amplification. TCRdb's copy holds only in-frame clones and misses some; the assay was immunoSEQ multiplex PCR. Clone size and the V and J calls come from that table; the DNA yielded D and trimming. This sample has about 210,000 clones, with more than 75% found just once.

The clonotype was recovered from a man aged 25 to 40 with acute COVID-19. The gene calls are TRBV5-1 and TRBJ1-2, with D maybe TRBD1 (5 bases). The specimen was PBMCs or T cells enriched from blood (not recorded which). The DNA for the CDR3 is TGCGCCAGCACCCAGACAGCGGGATCCTATGGCTACACCTTC. This gives the protein CASTQTAGSYGYTF.